This is a list of T cell receptor beta chains from one sample in a study of CD8 T cells in Susac syndrome. TCRdb re-derived calls from the immunoSEQ multiplex PCR reads in MiXCR, one entry per CDR3 protein. The sample records about 160,000 distinct CDR3 sequences, about 91% being singletons. The specimen sequenced was CD4+ T cells from PBMCs. The receptor source for this set is a human donor in good health. CDR3s include the opening cysteine and the closing phenylalanine or tryptophan. D genes are given only for firm matches. Rows may omit the clone size; those that give it use once, few, many or a size class.

j_gene | abundance | d_gene | v_gene | CDR3aa | CDR3nt
TRBJ1-5 | - | - | TRBV6-5 | CASSPRQPRGNNQPQHF | TGTGCCAGCAGTCCTCGACAGCCTAGAGGAAACAATCAGCCCCAGCATTTT
TRBJ2-1 | once | - | TRBV20-1 | CIGVESSYNEQFF | TGCATCGGGGTTGAGAGCTCCTACAATGAGCAGTTCTTC
TRBJ2-7 | - | TRBD1 | TRBV28 | CASSLGDRVAYEQYF | TGTGCCAGCAGTTTAGGAGACAGGGTGGCCTACGAGCAGTACTTC
TRBJ2-1 | - | TRBD1 | TRBV7-9 | CASSLMGQGIDEQFF | TGTGCCAGCAGCCTCATGGGACAGGGGATAGATGAGCAGTTCTTC
TRBJ2-5 | - | - | TRBV20-1 | CSARDFRGAGETQYF | TGCAGTGCTAGAGATTTCAGGGGGGCCGGGGAGACCCAGTACTTC
TRBJ2-1 | - | - | TRBV18 | CASSLSWLASNEQFF | TGTGCCAGCTCACTTAGCTGGCTAGCGAGCAATGAGCAGTTCTTC
TRBJ2-7 | - | TRBD1 | TRBV5-1 | CASSPSRDRASYEQYF | TGCGCCAGCAGCCCCTCCCGGGACAGGGCTTCCTACGAGCAGTACTTC
TRBJ2-1 | - | TRBD2 | TRBV20-1 | CSARDDGTMEYNEQFF | TGCAGTGCTAGAGACGACGGGACTATGGAATACAATGAGCAGTTCTTC
TRBJ1-1 | once | - | TRBV5-4 | CASSLPAGMNTEAFF | TGTGCCAGCAGCTTGCCTGCGGGCATGAACACTGAAGCTTTCTTT
TRBJ1-2 | once | - | TRBV3-1 | CASSQDLTQGGYTF | TGTGCCAGCAGCCAAGATCTAACCCAGGGCGGCTACACCTTC
TRBJ1-4 | - | - | TRBV5-1 | CASSSGQSTNEKLFF | TGCGCCAGCAGCTCAGGACAGTCGACTAATGAAAAACTGTTTTTT
TRBJ1-5 | - | - | TRBV6-1 | CASSPHSGAVKHQPQHF | TGTGCCAGCAGCCCCCACTCGGGAGCAGTTAAACATCAGCCCCAGCATTTT
TRBJ2-3 | - | TRBD1 | TRBV24-1 | CATSDRQGLADTQYF | TGTGCCACCAGTGATCGACAGGGGCTCGCAGATACGCAGTATTTT
TRBJ2-2 | - | - | TRBV20-1 | CSAPRTANTGELFF | TGCAGTGCCCCTAGGACAGCGAACACCGGGGAGCTGTTTTTT
TRBJ2-7 | - | - | TRBV4-3 | CASEPTGPLNSYEQYF | TGCGCCAGCGAGCCAACAGGGCCCCTAAACTCCTACGAGCAGTACTTC
TRBJ2-7 | - | TRBD1 | TRBV3-1 | CASSPTGTDYYEQYF | TGTGCCAGCAGCCCGACAGGGACCGACTACTACGAGCAGTACTTC
TRBJ1-5 | - | - | TRBV7-2 | CASSSGDNQPQHF | TGTGCCAGCAGCTCCGGGGACAATCAGCCCCAGCATTTT
TRBJ1-2 | - | TRBD1 | TRBV6-1 | CASRLEGALGYTF | TGTGCCAGCAGACTGGAGGGGGCTCTTGGCTACACCTTC
TRBJ2-1 | - | TRBD2 | TRBV24-1 | CATSDPHLAGSSYNEQFF | TGTGCCACCAGTGATCCCCATCTAGCGGGGAGCTCCTACAATGAGCAGTTCTTC
TRBJ2-7 | - | - | TRBV7-2 | CASSPGGVMFYEQYF | TGTGCCAGCAGCCCAGGGGGGGTGATGTTCTACGAGCAGTACTTC
TRBJ2-7 | - | - | TRBV23-1 | CASRPRRPYEQYF | TGCGCCAGCAGACCGCGAAGACCCTACGAGCAGTACTTC
TRBJ1-6 | - | - | TRBV18 | CASSPGQRGSPLHF | TGTGCCAGCTCACCAGGGCAGAGAGGTTCACCCCTCCACTTT
TRBJ2-5 | - | - | TRBV29-1 | CSVAGRGVETQYF | TGCAGCGTTGCTGGCAGAGGTGTAGAGACCCAGTACTTC
TRBJ2-3 | - | - | TRBV3-1 | CASSARGSDTQYF | TGTGCCAGCAGCGCCCGAGGATCAGATACGCAGTATTTT
TRBJ2-1 | few | - | TRBV19 | CASSAEAPKQFF | TGTGCCAGTAGTGCAGAGGCACCCAAGCAGTTCTTC
TRBJ2-2 | - | - | TRBV2 | CASSGQRNTGELFF | TGTGCCAGCAGTGGGCAGAGGAACACCGGGGAGCTGTTTTTT
TRBJ2-3 | - | - | TRBV9 | CASRAGGSVPTDTQYF | TGTGCCAGCAGAGCAGGAGGTAGCGTACCCACAGATACGCAGTATTTT
TRBJ1-1 | - | TRBD1 | TRBV29-1 | CSVEEGARTEAFF | TGCAGCGTTGAGGAGGGGGCGAGGACTGAAGCTTTCTTT
TRBJ2-7 | - | - | TRBV18 | CASSPRRGFYEQYF | TGTGCCAGCTCACCAAGGCGGGGCTTCTACGAGCAGTACTTC
TRBJ2-7 | - | - | TRBV20-1 | CSASPSYEQYF | TGCAGTGCTAGTCCGTCCTACGAGCAGTACTTC
TRBJ2-7 | - | - | TRBV27 | CASSLEAPNLSYEQYF | TGTGCCAGCAGTTTAGAGGCGCCGAACCTATCCTACGAGCAGTACTTC
TRBJ1-2 | - | TRBD1 | TRBV28 | CASSPGTGGDGYTF | TGTGCCAGCAGCCCCGGGACAGGGGGCGATGGCTACACCTTC
TRBJ1-1 | - | - | TRBV7-2 | CASRGGGTEVFF | TGTGCCAGCAGGGGCGGGGGCACTGAAGTTTTCTTT
TRBJ1-5 | - | - | TRBV5-1 | CASSLQGGNQPQHF | TGCGCCAGCAGCTTGCAGGGCGGCAATCAGCCCCAGCATTTT
TRBJ1-1 | - | - | TRBV20-1 | CSARDAAGADTEAFF | TGCAGTGCTAGAGATGCCGCGGGAGCGGACACTGAAGCTTTCTTT
TRBJ2-7 | few | TRBD1 | TRBV4-1 | CASSQYGTGGIEQYF | TGCGCCAGCAGCCAATATGGGACAGGGGGCATCGAGCAGTACTTC
TRBJ1-5 | - | - | TRBV18 | CASSILGSGNNQPQHF | TGTGCCAGCTCAATTCTGGGCTCAGGGAACAATCAGCCCCAGCATTTT
TRBJ1-4 | - | - | TRBV9 | CASSVVSGPSEKLFF | TGTGCCAGCAGCGTAGTGTCCGGTCCCTCGGAAAAACTGTTTTTT
TRBJ1-1 | - | TRBD1 | TRBV12-3/TRBV12-4 | CASSLAAGTGPRADTEAFF | TGTGCCAGCAGTCTCGCCGCCGGGACAGGGCCTAGGGCGGACACTGAAGCTTTCTTT
TRBJ2-7 | - | - | TRBV28 | CASSPNPGLNYEQYF | TGTGCCAGCAGCCCTAACCCTGGACTCAATTACGAGCAGTACTTC
TRBJ1-3 | - | - | TRBV5-1 | CASSLPSGTSGNTIYF | TGCGCCAGCAGCTTGCCCTCGGGGACCTCTGGAAACACCATATATTTT